This T cell receptor beta chain originates from a study of vaccination and CD4 T cells after COVID-19. Study-wide background: Subjects got two shots of BNT162b2 or mRNA-1273 vaccine. Sampling post-COVID took place a median about 95 days after diagnosis (range 35 to 161).

Treatment of the sample: roughly 10-day PBMC culture with coronavirus spike peptide pools or control peptides (ViraFEST assay). Concerning this clonotype: Its antigen is unidentified.

Researchers used the Oncomine TCR Beta short-read assay to sequence DNA from cultured CD4+ T cells. DNA came from CD4+ T cells after culture. TCRdb re-analysed the PCR reads in MiXCR, keeping a single row per CDR3 protein. The sample has about 15,000 distinct CDR3 sequences, roughly two fifths seen once. The CDR3 is 15 residues long. V shed 4 bases and J shed 1 base, with 13 bases lying between them. Germline-derived CDR1 and CDR2 are MNHEY and SVGAGI. The sequence was obtained from a human donor who had recovered from COVID-19. The chain joins TRBV6-5 to TRBJ1-1, with D possibly TRBD1 on 5 matching bases. The sequences come from CD4+ T cells from blood, cultured in vitro, collected before SARS-CoV-2 vaccination. This CDR3 reads CASSSIGVGNTEAFF. CDR3 DNA sequence: TGTGCCAGCAGTTCGATAGGGGTAGGGAACACTGAAGCTTTCTTT.